Below are 3 T cell receptor beta chains sequenced from a single sample in a study of cytomegalovirus exposure and HLA in healthy donors. The PCR used 60 Vbeta and 13 Jbeta primers. This table comes from immunoSEQ multiplex PCR, and its TCRdb copy is limited to in-frame clones, with some not included. The sample has 120,000 or so clones; 65% to 90% are singletons. The sample comprised PBMCs. These receptors all come from a woman aged 40-49 years in good health and CMV-seronegative.

On this clone itself: The germline gene is not matched at one end of the junction; a read error may be the cause. The rearrangement uses TRBV9 and TRBJ1-2; the D gene is possibly TRBD1 (5 bases). The CDR3 has 12 amino acids. Germline CDR1 and CDR2: SGDLS and YYNGEE. CDR3 region: CASSVRFRARPF. The DNA of the CDR3 is TGTGCCAGCAGCGTTCGCTTCAGGGCCCGACCCTTC. Complete variable domain (other parts from reference TRBV9 and TRBJ1-2): DSGVTQTPKHLITATGQRVTLRCSPRSGDLSVYWYQQSLDQGLQFLIQYYNGEERAKGNILERFSAQQFPDLHSELNLSSLELGDSALYFCASSVRFRARPFGSGTRLTVV.

This clone has a single count. One end of the junction varies from germline; a read error may be responsible. The chain carries TRBV7-9 and TRBJ1-6; D is possibly TRBD1 (5 bases). Germline V gene sequence: CDR1 SEHNR, CDR2 FQNEAQ (reference sequence). The CDR3 has 16 residues. CDR3 sequence: CSSSFGARRASSPLHF. The DNA for the CDR3 is TGTTCCAGCAGCTTTGGGGCGCGAAGGGCGAGTTCACCCCTCCACTTT.

The chain recombines TRBV7-2 with TRBJ1-5, with TRBD1 matching over 7 bases. Per the germline V gene, CDR1 is SGHTA and CDR2 is FQGNSA. With V trimmed by 5 bases and J by 2 bases, 6 bases remained unmatched. This CDR3 has 15 residues. Written as DNA, the CDR3 is TGTGCCAGCAGCGCGACAGGGAACGGCAATCAGCCCCAGCATTTT. It encodes CASSATGNGNQPQHF.